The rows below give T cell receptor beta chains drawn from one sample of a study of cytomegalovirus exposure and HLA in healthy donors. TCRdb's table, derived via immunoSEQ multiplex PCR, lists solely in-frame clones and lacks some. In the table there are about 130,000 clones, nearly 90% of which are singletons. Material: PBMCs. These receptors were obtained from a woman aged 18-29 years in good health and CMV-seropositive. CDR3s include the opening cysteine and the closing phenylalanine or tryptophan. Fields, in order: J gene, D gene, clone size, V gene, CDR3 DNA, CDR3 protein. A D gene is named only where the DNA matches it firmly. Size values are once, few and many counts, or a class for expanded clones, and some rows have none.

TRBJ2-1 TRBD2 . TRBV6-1 TGTGCCAGCAGTGGGTCGGTTAGCGGGGGGGTTATTTCCTACAATGAGCAGTTCTTC CASSGSVSGGVISYNEQFF
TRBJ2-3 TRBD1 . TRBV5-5 TGTGCCGGAAGAGGGGGACAGGCGACAGATACGCAGTATTTT CAGRGGQATDTQYF
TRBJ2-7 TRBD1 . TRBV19 TGTGCCAGTAGTATCAGGGGGAGCTCCTACGAGCAGTACTTC CASSIRGSSYEQYF
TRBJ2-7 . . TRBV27 TGTGCCAGCAGCTTGACACCCACCTACGAGCAGTACTTC CASSLTPTYEQYF
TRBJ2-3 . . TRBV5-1 TGCGCCAGCAGCTGGGCGACCGGGACTTATAGCACAGATACGCAGTATTTT CASSWATGTYSTDTQYF
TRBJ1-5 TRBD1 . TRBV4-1 TGCGCCAGCAAAATGGGACAGGGGGCAGGGAGCAATCAGCCCCAGCATTTT CASKMGQGAGSNQPQHF
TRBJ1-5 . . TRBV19 TGTGCCAGTAGTTCGGGACTGAGGGTGTTTCAGCCCCAGCATTTT CASSSGLRVFQPQHF
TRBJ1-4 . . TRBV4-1 TGCGCCAGCAGCCAAGATCCATCGGGTAATGAAAAACTGTTTTTT CASSQDPSGNEKLFF
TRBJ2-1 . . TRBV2 TGTGCCAGCGCAAAATTTCGGGGGAGTAACGGCAATGAGCAGTTCTTC CASAKFRGSNGNEQFF
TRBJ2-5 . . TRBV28 TGTGCCAGCAGTTCGGGGGACAGCTTCCAAGAGACCCAGTACTTC CASSSGDSFQETQYF
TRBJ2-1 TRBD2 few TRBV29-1 TGCAGCGTTGAAGGTAGCGGGGGAGGTTGGGATGAGCAGTTCTTC CSVEGSGGGWDEQFF
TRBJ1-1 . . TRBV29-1 TGCAGCGTTGCTTTCAGAGGTACGAACACTGAAGCTTTCTTT CSVAFRGTNTEAFF
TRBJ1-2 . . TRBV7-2 TGTGCCAGCAGCGCTGACAGGAACTATGGCTACACCTTC CASSADRNYGYTF
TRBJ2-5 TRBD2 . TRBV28 TGTGCCAGCACGGCCCCTAGCGGGGGGTTTGAGACCCAGTACTTC CASTAPSGGFETQYF
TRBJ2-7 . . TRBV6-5 TGTGCCAGCAGTTACTCTGGTCAGGGGCTCGGCTACGAGCAGTACTTC CASSYSGQGLGYEQYF
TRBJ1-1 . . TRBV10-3 TGTGCCATCAGTGCGGGGGGGGCGAACACTGAAGCTTTCTTT CAISAGGANTEAFF
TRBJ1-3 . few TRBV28 TGTGCCAGCAAACCTTTCAGGAATCCCTCTGGAAACACCATATATTTT CASKPFRNPSGNTIYF
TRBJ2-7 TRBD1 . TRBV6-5 TGTGCCAGCAGGCAGGGGGCTGCCTACGAGCAGTACTTC CASRQGAAYEQYF
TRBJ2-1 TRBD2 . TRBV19 TGTGCCAGCGCTATGGATTGGACTAGCGGGGGGCCGGGCTACAATGAGCAGTTCTTC CASAMDWTSGGPGYNEQFF
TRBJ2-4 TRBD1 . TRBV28 TGTGCCAGCAGTTTAAAACGGGACAGGGGGCCCAGTGGAAACATTCAGTACTTC CASSLKRDRGPSGNIQYF
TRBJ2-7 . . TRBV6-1 TGTGCCAGCAGTGTTGTGGTCGGTCCCTACGAGCAGTACTTC CASSVVVGPYEQYF
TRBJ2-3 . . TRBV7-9 TGTGCCAGCAGCTTAGGGCGGGGAGTGGGTAGGGAAGATACGCAGTATTTT CASSLGRGVGREDTQYF
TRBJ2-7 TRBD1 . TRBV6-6 TGTGCCAGCAGTTACCAGGGGGTCTACGAGCAGTACTTC CASSYQGVYEQYF
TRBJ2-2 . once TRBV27 TGTGCCAGCAGTTTCGAGCTGAACACCGGGGAGCTGTTTTTT CASSFELNTGELFF
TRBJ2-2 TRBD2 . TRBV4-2 TGTGCCAGCAGCCGGTCCCTAGCGGGGATCACCGGGGAGCTGTTTTTT CASSRSLAGITGELFF
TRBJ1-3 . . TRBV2 TGTGCCAGCAGTGAAGCCAGCAGGGGAGCCGGAAACACCATATATTTT CASSEASRGAGNTIYF
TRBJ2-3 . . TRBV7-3 TGTGCCAGCAGCAAACGACTAGTAGGTGATACGCAGTATTTT CASSKRLVGDTQYF
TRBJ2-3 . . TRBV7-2 TGTGCCAGCAGCTTCGGCTTCCGGCGGGGCTTCACAGATACGCAGTATTTT CASSFGFRRGFTDTQYF
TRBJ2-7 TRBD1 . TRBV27 TGTGCCAGCAGTTTTAGTGGGGACAGGAGCCCATACGAGCAGTACTTC CASSFSGDRSPYEQYF
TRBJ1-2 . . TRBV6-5 TGTGCCAGCAGTTACTCCCGCCCCTATAGCGACTATGGCTACACCTTC CASSYSRPYSDYGYTF
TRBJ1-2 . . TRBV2 TGTGCCAGCAGTGTAGAGGGATATGGCTACACCTTC CASSVEGYGYTF
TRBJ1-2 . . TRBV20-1 TGCAAGGGGGTCGACTATGGCTACACCTTC CKGVDYGYTF
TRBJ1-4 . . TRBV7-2 TGTGCCAGCAGCTTTAACTCGCGGGAAAAACTGTTTTTT CASSFNSREKLFF
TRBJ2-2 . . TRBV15 TGTGCCACCATTCAAACCGGGGAGCTGTTTTTT CATIQTGELFF
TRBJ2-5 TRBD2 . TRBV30 TGTGCTACCGGAAGGAGCGGGGGGCGGTTAGAGACCCAGTACTTC CATGRSGGRLETQYF
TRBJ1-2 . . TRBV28 TGTGCCAGCAGCCGAAGGGGCCCAGGCCGCGGCTACACCTTC CASSRRGPGRGYTF
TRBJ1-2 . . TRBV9 TGTGCCAGCAGCGGACAGGCGACTACGTACTATGGCTACACCTTC CASSGQATTYYGYTF
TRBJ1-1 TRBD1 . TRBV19 TGTGCCAGTAGTATATCGAGGGGGCTGAACACTGAAGCTTTCTTT CASSISRGLNTEAFF
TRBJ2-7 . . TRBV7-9 TGTGCCAGCAGCTTTAGCCTGTACGAGCAGTACTTC CASSFSLYEQYF
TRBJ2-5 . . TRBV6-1 TGTGCCAGCAGTGAAGCCCGGGGATCCCTCCAAGAGACCCAGTACTTC CASSEARGSLQETQYF
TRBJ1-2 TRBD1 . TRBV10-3 TGTGCCATCAGGCCCGCAGGGGGGATCGGCTATGGCTACACCTTC CAIRPAGGIGYGYTF
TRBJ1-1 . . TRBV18 TGTGCCAGCTCACCACGGCAGTGGGAAGGGAGCGCTGAAGCTTTCTTT CASSPRQWEGSAEAFF
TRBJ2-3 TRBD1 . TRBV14 TGTGCCAGCAGCCGTCGACAGGGAACAGATACGCAGTATTTT CASSRRQGTDTQYF
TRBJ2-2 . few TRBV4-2 TGTGCCAGCAGCCAAGATCCGGGACTTTTCGGGGAGCTGTTTTTT CASSQDPGLFGELFF
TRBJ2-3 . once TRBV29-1 TGCAGCGTTGAACCGGTGACAGCCACACTTAGCACAGATACGCAGTATTTT CSVEPVTATLSTDTQYF
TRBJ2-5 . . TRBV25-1 TGTGCCAGCAGTGATTCCCTAATTCGCCAAGAGACCCAGTACTTC CASSDSLIRQETQYF
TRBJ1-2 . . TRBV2 TGTGCCAGCAGTGAAGATGGGCAGAGAATCTACACCTTC CASSEDGQRIYTF
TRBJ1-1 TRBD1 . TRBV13 TGTGCCAGCAGCTTATGGGTGACACTACAGGGGACTGAAGCTTTCTTT CASSLWVTLQGTEAFF
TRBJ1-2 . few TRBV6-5 TGTGCCAGCAGTTACTCCATCAGCTATGGCTACACCTTC CASSYSISYGYTF
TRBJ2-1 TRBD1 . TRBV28 TGTGCCAGCAGCGACAGGGTTTTAGACAATGAGCAGTTCTTC CASSDRVLDNEQFF
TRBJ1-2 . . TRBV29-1 TGCAGCGTTGAACGGGGCTATGGCTACACCTTC CSVERGYGYTF
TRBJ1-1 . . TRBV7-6 TGTGCCAGCAGCTCTGGACAGGAAGCTTTCTTT CASSSGQEAFF
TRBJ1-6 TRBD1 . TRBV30 TGTGCCTGGAGGGGGGACAGGGGATCACCCCTCCACTTT CAWRGDRGSPLHF
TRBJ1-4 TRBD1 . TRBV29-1 TGCAGCGTTCGACAGGGACTTAATGAAAAACTGTTTTTT CSVRQGLNEKLFF